This T cell receptor beta chain is from a study of T cell responses to AZD1222 COVID-19 vaccine (dated by TCRdb to the early 2020s). Turning to the overall study: A total of over 230 trial participants underwent TCR sequencing, of whom around 210 had received two doses of AZD1222 and roughly 26 had received two doses of the MenACWY control vaccine. Trial participants were enrolled by age into 18-55, 56-69 and 70-plus year subgroups, with roughly 160, 29 and 62 TCR-sequenced participants respectively.

CDR1 and CDR2 (KGHSH, LQKENI) derive from the germline V gene. The CDR3, from cysteine to phenylalanine, totals 15 residues. Only the CDR3 DNA stays, 45 bases, in frame from base 1. V was cut back by 2 bases and J by 6 bases, leaving a gap of 13 bases between them. Study-level results and caveats: Participants were mostly white British, with more females than males. The authors suggested clonal diversity may have been underestimated. Spike-specific TCR breadth and depth rose significantly after two AZD1222 doses compared with day 0 and with MenACWY recipients. CD4 TCRs associated with the vaccine covered the entire spike protein, and the dominant responses were in regions 160-218 and 743-854. In the small 56-69-year group, the increase in depth fell short of significance, most likely because of low power. Nearly half of unique spike-specific TCRs reportedly recognized epitopes outside regions mutated in the B.1.351 and B.1.1.7 variants. Only six or seven AZD1222 recipients were SARS-CoV-2 seropositive at baseline, limiting conclusions about previously exposed vaccinees. Because no day 14 peak-response samples were available, repertoires were characterized only after the peak T cell response.

The meaning of the sample's time point label: about 28 days (+/-7) after the second vaccine dose. The treatment or condition label of this sample denotes: meningococcal conjugate vaccine given as trial control. Vaccinee samples were obtained from the UK trials COV001 and COV002, which included a single-blind randomized controlled phase 2/3 trial of AZD1222 (ChAdOx1 nCoV-19) in healthy adults. For TCRbeta chain sequencing, PBMC samples were collected from trial participants at day 0 and at day 28 after the second dose. The CDR3 regions of human TCRbeta chains were analyzed by immunosequencing. In the paper's pipeline: Repertoire TCRs were matched against a reference library of SARS-CoV-2-specific TCRs generated with the MIRA antigen-specificity platform. Breadth meant the fraction of unique TCRs that were SARS-CoV-2-associated, whereas depth meant the fraction of total T cells that were SARS-CoV-2-associated. Using the MIRA data, every spike-specific TCR was mapped to the spike region that the TCR reacted to and assigned to either a CD4 or a CD8 class. Log10-transformed breadth and depth values were compared by one-way ANOVA with Sidak's multiple comparisons tests. Sourced from immuneACCESS, this table was stored by TCRdb with only in-frame sequences that have V and J called. A share of the clones is absent; for the studies checked, an unresolved V gene accounts for under half, and the remainder has no known explanation. The V and J calls and the clone size are those of that table, but D and trimming were determined from the DNA. Counted in this sample were about 150,000 clones; 88% of them appeared once. The ten largest clones represent about 5% of the sample.

To note about this clone: The antigen this receptor binds is unknown. Nothing much larger sits one base from this clone, and base qualities are not available.

Rearrangement joined TRBV18 to TRBJ1-4; 6 matching bases give a weak D call of TRBD1. The TCR originated in an adult who received the MenACWY meningococcal vaccine as a control. Sequences were derived from peripheral blood, sampled 28 days after the second dose of the MenACWY control vaccine. The CDR3 here reads CASSPAGGWDEKLFF. The sequenced DNA: TGTGCCAGCTCACCAGCGGGGGGCTGGGATGAAAAACTGTTTTTT.